Shown below are 13 T cell receptor beta chains from a single sample sequenced in a study of neurological immune-mediated disorders. From the 5' RACE reads, TCRdb called clonotypes with MiXCR, one entry per CDR3 protein. In the table there are roughly 62,000 distinct CDR3 sequences, 3.5% to 4.5% of which are singletons. The sample was PBMCs. The receptors derive from a woman between 45 and 65 years old with multiple sclerosis.

This clonotype turned up a few times. The chain links TRBV25-1 to TRBJ2-4; D uncertain. The CDR3 is 15 residues long. V lost 2 bases and J lost 2, with 10 bases in between. Per the germline V gene, CDR1 is MGHDK and CDR2 is SYGVNS. CDR3 sequence (DNA): TGTGCCAGCAGTGAAAAGGGTGTGACCAAAAACATTCAGTACTTC. This codes for CASSEKGVTKNIQYF.

By sample share, this clonotype is medium-sized. The CDR3 reads CASSLGGAYGYTF. DNA for the CDR3: TGTGCCAGCAGTTTGGGCGGGGCCTATGGCTACACCTTC. The chain is built from TRBV12-3 or TRBV12-4 and TRBJ1-2; a possible D gene is TRBD1 (5 bases). The CDR3 spans 13 residues. V lost 3 bases to trimming and J lost 4 bases, with 9 bases between them.

This clonotype appeared many times. The rearrangement uses TRBV6-1 and TRBJ2-1; 7 bases match TRBD2. The junction had 10 bases not matched to a gene; V was cut back by 8 bases and J by 6 bases. Germline V lookup: CDR1 MNHNS, CDR2 SASEGT. This CDR3 is built from 14 residues. The CDR3 DNA sequence: TGTGCCAGCGAACGTGGGCTAGCGGTCAATGAGCAGTTCTTC. The encoded protein is CASERGLAVNEQFF.

This clonotype has at least ten counts. J is TRBJ1-2 and V is TRBV5-1, with a possible D match to TRBD1 (5 bases). In germline, CDR1 is SGHRS, CDR2 YFSETQ. Trimming stripped 0 bases from V and 6 bases from J, with 15 bases between. There are 15 residues in the CDR3. CDR3 in DNA: TGCGCCAGCAGCTTGGAGGGACTAAGCCTGGATGGCTACACCTTC. Amino acid sequence: CASSLEGLSLDGYTF.

This clonotype was seen repeatedly, ten times or more. The gene calls are TRBV20-1 and TRBJ2-5; TRBD2 matches 12 bases. CDR3 size: 16 residues. CDR1 and CDR2 (germline): DFQATT, SNEGSKA (reference sequence). V gave up 1 base and J gave up 5 bases; unmatched junction bases: 8. The CDR3 DNA sequence: TGCAGTGCTAGAGGAGGGCTAGCGGGAGGGTACGAGACCCAGTACTTC. The encoded protein is CSARGGLAGGYETQYF.

This clonotype was detected ten times or more. This chain joins TRBV5-1 and TRBJ1-2, with D perhaps TRBD1 (6 bases). CDR1 is SGHRS, CDR2 YFSETQ, per germline. The germline V and J ends were trimmed by 0 bases and 9 bases, with 12 bases remaining between them. The CDR3 is made up of 13 amino acids. The CDR3 is CASSLEAGESYTF. CDR3 bases: TGCGCCAGCAGCTTGGAGGCAGGGGAAAGCTACACCTTC.

This clonotype is termed medium-sized. V is TRBV6-4 and J is TRBJ2-2; D unresolved. CDR1 is MRHNA and CDR2 is SNTAGT in the germline V gene. The CDR3 runs to 16 residues. With 0 bases removed from V and 0 bases from J, the gap between germline ends came to 8 bases. CDR3 DNA: TGTGCCAGCAGTGACTCTCTCCGGACGAACACCGGGGAGCTGTTTTTT. Protein sequence: CASSDSLRTNTGELFF.

This clonotype showed up many times. This sequence joins TRBV20-1 and TRBJ2-2; 7 positions agree with TRBD1. J was trimmed by 8 bases and V by 5 bases; bases with no gene match: 17. This CDR3 is built from 16 residues. CDR1 DFQATT and CDR2 SNEGSKA come from the germline V gene (reference sequence). DNA for the CDR3: TGCAGTGCTCCTAATACAGGGGAAAGTCCCACTGGGGAGCTGTTTTTT. Translated: CSAPNTGESPTGELFF.

This clonotype was observed many times. The J gene is TRBJ2-1, the V gene TRBV29-1; 11 nucleotides agree with TRBD2. With V trimmed by 6 bases and J by 7 bases, 8 bases remained unmatched. Germline V gives CDR1 SQVTM, CDR2 ANQGSEA. The CDR3 consists of 14 residues. In DNA form, the CDR3 reads TGCAGCGTCCCCGGGACTAGCGGATGGAATGAGCAGTTCTTC. The encoded protein is CSVPGTSGWNEQFF.

This clonotype was recorded at least ten times. The V and J genes are TRBV5-1 and TRBJ2-1; maybe TRBD2 (5 bases). The germline V and J ends were trimmed by 3 bases and 2 bases, with 9 bases remaining between them. Germline V CDR1 and CDR2: SGHRS, YFSETQ. The CDR3 is 14 residues long. CDR3 residues: CASSYRLTYNEQFF. The DNA of the CDR3 is TGCGCCAGCAGCTATAGACTAACCTACAATGAGCAGTTCTTC.

This clonotype showed up many times. The gene calls are TRBV29-1 and TRBJ2-7; D ambiguous. The CDR3 is 12 residues long. The V gene lost 5 bases and the J gene lost 0 bases, with 8 bases spanning the gap. CDR1 SQVTM and CDR2 ANQGSEA come from the germline V gene. The CDR3 protein is CSVIHSSYEQYF. For the CDR3, the DNA is TGCAGCGTTATCCATAGCTCCTACGAGCAGTACTTC.

In this sample, this clonotype turned up many times. The rearrangement joins TRBV25-1 to TRBJ2-2; D is undetermined. The V end lost 0 bases, the J end lost 0 bases, and 8 bases lay between the germline ends. The CDR3 covers 16 residues. Germline V gives CDR1 MGHDK, CDR2 SYGVNS. The CDR3 sequence is CASSEYYGANTGELFF. Written as DNA, the CDR3 is TGTGCCAGCAGTGAATATTACGGAGCGAACACCGGGGAGCTGTTTTTT.

This clonotype came up many times. The chain recombines TRBV20-1 with TRBJ1-2; 11 positions match TRBD1. The CDR3 runs 18 residues. The ends lost 6 bases at V and 4 bases at J; junction bases unmatched: 19. Germline assignment: CDR1 DFQATT and CDR2 SNEGSKA (reference sequence). CDR3 in amino acids: CSALHWDRGSLNLYGYTF. The CDR3, as DNA: TGCAGTGCCCTTCATTGGGACAGGGGGTCCCTTAACCTCTATGGCTACACCTTC.